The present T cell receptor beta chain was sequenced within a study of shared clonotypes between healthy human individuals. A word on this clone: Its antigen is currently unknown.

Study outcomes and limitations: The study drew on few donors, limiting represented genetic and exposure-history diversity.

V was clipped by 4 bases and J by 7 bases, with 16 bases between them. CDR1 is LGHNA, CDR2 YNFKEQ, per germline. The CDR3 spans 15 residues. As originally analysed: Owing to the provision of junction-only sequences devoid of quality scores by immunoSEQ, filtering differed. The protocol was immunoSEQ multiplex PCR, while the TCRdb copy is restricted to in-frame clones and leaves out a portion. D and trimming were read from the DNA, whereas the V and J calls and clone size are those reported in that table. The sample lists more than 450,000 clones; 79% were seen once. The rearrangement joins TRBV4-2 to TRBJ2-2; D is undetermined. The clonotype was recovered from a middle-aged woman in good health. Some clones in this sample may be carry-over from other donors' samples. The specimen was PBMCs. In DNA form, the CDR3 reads TGTGCCAGCAGCCTTACGGCAGGTGTGGTCGGGGAGCTGTTTTTT. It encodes CASSLTAGVVGELFF.